Each of the 20 T cell receptor beta chains below was sequenced from the same sample in a study of T cells in localized non-small cell lung cancer (dated by TCRdb to the early 2020s). The library was produced with the immunoSEQ multiplex PCR assay. The source is immuneACCESS, and TCRdb retained only in-frame sequences with V and J called. Part of the clones is not carried over; for the studies checked, unresolved V genes explain less than half of this, and the remainder is unexplained. Within this sample are over 45,000 clones, with roughly 90% of them counted one time only. Jointly, the top ten make up about 20% of the sample. The sequenced sample was peripheral blood, obtained before any cancer treatment. The receptors here all came from a man aged 40 to 70 with stage I squamous cell lung carcinoma.

This sequence joins TRBV28 and TRBJ1-1; 9 bases align to TRBD1. The V gene's germline CDR1 is MDHEN and CDR2 SYDVKM. After removal of 3 bases from V and 4 bases from J, the junction contained 15 bases not matched to a gene. The CDR3 runs to 18 residues. CDR3 coding DNA: TGTGCCAGCAGTTTCACCTCGGCGGGGGGACAGGGAGGCACTGAAGCTTTCTTT. This encodes CASSFTSAGGQGGTEAFF.

The V call is TRBV28, the J call TRBJ1-5, with D possibly matching TRBD1 (5 bases). Germline V CDR1 and CDR2: MDHEN, SYDVKM. The CDR3 has 13 residues. V was pared by 5 bases and J by 6 bases, with 11 bases between. CDR3 DNA sequence: TGTGCCAGCAGTCGTCAGGGAGCTCAGCCCCAGCATTTT. Translating it yields CASSRQGAQPQHF.

This clone was counted a single time. One end of the junction does not line up with germline, which may come from a read error. DNA for the CDR3: TGTGCCAGCTCACCACCCCATACCAGTAGTTACAACGAGCAGTTCTTC. Encoded protein: CASSPPHTSSYNEQFF. The V and J genes are TRBV18 and TRBJ2-1; no firm D call. The length of the CDR3 is 16 residues. CDR1 KGHSH and CDR2 LQKENI come from the germline V gene.

The genes are TRBV9 and TRBJ1-6, with TRBD1 identical over 7 bases. V shed 3 bases, J shed 0 bases, and the junction held 6 bases outside the gene matches. Germline CDR1 SGDLS, CDR2 YYNGEE. This CDR3 has 17 amino acids. For the CDR3, the DNA is TGTGCCAGCAGCGGGGGACAGCCAAGCTCCTATAATTCACCCCTCCACTTT. Residues: CASSGGQPSSYNSPLHF.

V gene TRBV28 combines with J gene TRBJ2-1, with 12 bases identical to TRBD2. This CDR3 comprises 16 residues. With V trimmed by 4 bases and J by 4 bases, 5 bases remained unmatched. Germline-derived CDR1 and CDR2 are MDHEN and SYDVKM. The CDR3 sequence is CASSWVTSGRYNEQFF. The CDR3 DNA is TGTGCCAGCAGTTGGGTCACTAGCGGGAGGTACAATGAGCAGTTCTTC.

The chain has TRBV7-9 and TRBJ1-4; D is unclear. The CDR3 runs 12 residues. In germline, CDR1 is SEHNR, CDR2 FQNEAQ (reference sequence). With 5 bases removed from V and 4 bases from J, the gap between germline ends came to 5 bases. CDR3 in amino acids: CASSRLNEKLFF. The CDR3 DNA reads TGTGCCAGCAGCCGCCTTAATGAAAAACTGTTTTTT.

This chain joins TRBV9 and TRBJ2-3; 11 bases match TRBD2. Germline CDR1 reads SGDLS; CDR2 reads YYNGEE. Trimming removed 2 bases from V and 0 bases from J; junction bases left unmatched: 11. The CDR3 consists of 19 residues. The CDR3 DNA reads TGTGCCAGCAGCGTCGAACCGGGACTAGCGGACCCTAGCACAGATACGCAGTATTTT. This translates into CASSVEPGLADPSTDTQYF.

The chain joins TRBV5-6 to TRBJ2-2, with D perhaps being TRBD1 or TRBD2 (6 bases each). The V and J ends lost 3 bases and 5 bases respectively, with 14 bases between them. Germline CDR1 reads SGHDT; CDR2 reads YYEEEE. The CDR3 extends over 15 amino acids. CDR3 sequence: CASSSPGGPTGELFF. The DNA for the CDR3 is TGTGCCAGCAGCTCACCCGGGGGCCCTACCGGGGAGCTGTTTTTT.

This clone has a single count. V usage is TRBV2 and J usage is TRBJ2-5; unclear D gene. With 3 bases removed from V and 4 bases from J, the gap between germline ends came to 6 bases. CDR3 size: 12 residues. Per the germline V gene, CDR1 is SNHLY and CDR2 is FYNNEI. CDR3 bases: TGTGCCAGCAGTGATAGTCGAGAGACCCAGTACTTC. This translates into CASSDSRETQYF.

The chain has TRBV6-1 and TRBJ2-7; D is ambiguous. In germline, CDR1 is MNHNS, CDR2 SASEGT. Between the trimmed V and J ends, which lost 1 base and 0 bases, there was a span of 16 bases. This CDR3 has 17 amino acids. CDR3 residues: CASSEESSSFLSYEQYF. CDR3 sequence (DNA): TGTGCCAGCAGTGAAGAGTCTAGTAGTTTCCTCTCCTACGAGCAGTACTTC.

This sequence joins TRBV5-6 and TRBJ1-1; D gene uncertain. Trimming left V 2 bases short and J 3 bases short, with 2 bases between. In germline, CDR1 is SGHDT, CDR2 YYEEEE. The CDR3 loop spans 11 amino acids. The CDR3 here is CASSFYTEAFF. CDR3 bases: TGTGCCAGCAGCTTCTACACTGAAGCTTTCTTT.

Only one count was recorded for this clone. The rearrangement joins TRBV19 to TRBJ1-2; maybe TRBD1 (6 bases). V lost 5 bases and J 4 bases, leaving 14 bases between the germline ends. Germline V lookup: CDR1 LNHDA, CDR2 SQIVND (reference sequence). The CDR3 has 14 amino acids. In nucleotides, the CDR3 is TGTGCCAGTAGTGAACAGGGCTCTGCCTATGGCTACACCTTC. Translating it yields CASSEQGSAYGYTF. The entire variable domain, with the rest obtained from reference TRBV19 and TRBJ1-2, is as follows: DGGITQSPKYLFRKEGQNVTLSCEQNLNHDAMYWYRQDPGQGLRLIYYSQIVNDFQKGDIAEGYSVSREKKESFPLTVTSAQKNPTAFYLCASSEQGSAYGYTFGSGTRLTVV.

This CDR3 is CASSSGTRRPSDTQYF. CDR3 bases: TGTGCCAGCAGCTCCGGGACTAGGCGTCCCTCAGATACGCAGTATTTT. The chain uses TRBV28 and TRBJ2-3; TRBD2 aligns across 8 bases. The germline CDR1 and CDR2 sequences are MDHEN and SYDVKM. The junction had 12 bases not matched to a gene; V was cut back by 6 bases and J by 4 bases. The CDR3 runs to 16 residues.

This clone was picked up one time. The chain combines TRBV4-1 with TRBJ1-3; D gene ambiguous. CDR1 and CDR2 (germline): MGHRA, YSYEKL. Trimming took off 0 bases at V and 8 bases at J, with 8 bases between the two ends. The CDR3 is 13 residues long. CDR3 nucleotide sequence: TGCGCCAGCAGCCAAGAAGTACGGTACACCATATATTTT. Translated: CASSQEVRYTIYF.

This clone was seen more than once but under ten times. The rearrangement uses TRBV7-9 and TRBJ2-2, with D possibly called TRBD1 or TRBD2 (5 bases each). The CDR3 loop spans 17 amino acids. Germline loops: CDR1 SEHNR, CDR2 FQNEAQ (reference sequence). The V gene lost 3 bases and the J gene lost 1 base, with 15 bases spanning the gap. As DNA, the CDR3 is TGTGCCAGCAGCTTTTTTTGGGGACGGATGAACACCGGGGAGCTGTTTTTT. It specifies CASSFFWGRMNTGELFF.

The chain carries TRBV5-1 and TRBJ1-1; TRBD1 agrees at 7 bases. J was trimmed by 2 bases and V by 2 bases; bases with no gene match: 9. Germline V gene data show CDR1 as SGHRS and CDR2 as YFSETQ. CDR3 length: 16 amino acids. CDR3 loop: CASSFIPGQTNTEAFF. CDR3 bases: TGCGCCAGCAGCTTTATTCCGGGACAGACAAACACTGAAGCTTTCTTT.

This chain uses TRBV9 with TRBJ1-1, with a possible D match to TRBD1 (6 bases). CDR3 length equals 15 residues. Trimming stripped 0 bases from V and 1 base from J, with 10 bases between. Germline loops: CDR1 SGDLS, CDR2 YYNGEE. This CDR3 is CASSVAWGANTEAFF. The CDR3 DNA is TGTGCCAGCAGCGTAGCTTGGGGGGCGAACACTGAAGCTTTCTTT. The full variable domain, its missing parts supplied by reference TRBV9 and TRBJ1-1, is DSGVTQTPKHLITATGQRVTLRCSPRSGDLSVYWYQQSLDQGLQFLIQYYNGEERAKGNILERFSAQQFPDLHSELNLSSLELGDSALYFCASSVAWGANTEAFFGQGTRLTVV.

Details on this clone: At one end, the junction sequence differs from germline, possibly due to a read error. The V and J genes are TRBV7-7 and TRBJ2-5; D ambiguous. Germline V lookup: CDR1 SSHAT, CDR2 FNYEAQ (reference sequence). The CDR3 sequence is 12 residues long. The CDR3 protein is CASSNPEETQYF. DNA for the CDR3: TGTGCTAGCAGCAATCCGGAAGAGACCCAGTACTTC.

V usage is TRBV4-1 and J usage is TRBJ2-5; 7 nucleotides line up with TRBD1. From germline, CDR1 is MGHRA and CDR2 YSYEKL. With 5 bases clipped from V and 5 bases from J, the junction kept 8 bases outside the gene matches. CDR3 size: 14 residues. The CDR3 spells CASSKTGSPETQYF. The CDR3 DNA sequence: TGCGCCAGCAGCAAGACAGGGTCACCGGAGACCCAGTACTTC.

The V and J genes are TRBV29-1 and TRBJ2-5, with 7 bases that match TRBD2. Trimming removed 4 bases from V and 5 bases from J; junction bases left unmatched: 7. From germline, CDR1 is SQVTM and CDR2 ANQGSEA. The CDR3 extends over 13 amino acids. DNA of the CDR3: TGCAGCGTTGGCCCTCAGGGAGGGGAGACCCAGTACTTC. This gives the protein CSVGPQGGETQYF.